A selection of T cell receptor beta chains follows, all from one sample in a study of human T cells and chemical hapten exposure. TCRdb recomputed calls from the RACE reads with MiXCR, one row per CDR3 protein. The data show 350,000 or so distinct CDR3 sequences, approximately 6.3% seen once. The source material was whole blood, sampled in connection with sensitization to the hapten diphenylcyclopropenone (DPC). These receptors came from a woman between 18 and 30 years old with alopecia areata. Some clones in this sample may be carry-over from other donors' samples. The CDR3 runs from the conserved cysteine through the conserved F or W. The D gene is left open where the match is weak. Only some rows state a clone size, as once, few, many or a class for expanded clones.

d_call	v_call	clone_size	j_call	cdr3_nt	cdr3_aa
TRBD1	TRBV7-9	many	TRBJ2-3	TGTGCCAGCAGCGCAATTGTGGACAGGCTAGATCATACGCAGTATTTT	CASSAIVDRLDHTQYF
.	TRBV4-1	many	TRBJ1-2	TGCGCCAGCAGCCAAGAACGAATCTATGGCTACACCTTC	CASSQERIYGYTF
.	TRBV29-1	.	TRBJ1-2	TGCAGCGTTGCGGACAGCTATACTAACTATGGCTACACCTTC	CSVADSYTNYGYTF
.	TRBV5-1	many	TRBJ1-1	TGCGCCAGCAGCTTGTTGGGCAGGGAGGGGACTGAAGCTTTCTTT	CASSLLGREGTEAFF
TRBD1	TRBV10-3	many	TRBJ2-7	TGTGCCATCAGCGACAGGGCCCACGAGCAGTACTTC	CAISDRAHEQYF
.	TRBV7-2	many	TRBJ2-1	TGTGCCAGCAGCTTAGATGCCTACAATGAGCAGTTCTTC	CASSLDAYNEQFF
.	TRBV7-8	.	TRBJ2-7	TGTGCCAGCAGCTTACCCCCATCGGGCTCCCGGGGCTATTACGAGCAGTACTTC	CASSLPPSGSRGYYEQYF
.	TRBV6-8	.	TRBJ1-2	TGTGCCAGCAGTTACTCGACCCCCGGAGGCTGGGGTGACTATGGCTACACCTTC	CASSYSTPGGWGDYGYTF
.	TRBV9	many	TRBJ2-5	TGTGCCAGCAGGTTACCAGGTGGGGAGCAAGAGACCCAGTACTTC	CASRLPGGEQETQYF
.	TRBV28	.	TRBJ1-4	TGTGCCAGCAGTTTAATACAGAGGAATGAAAAACTGTTTTTT	CASSLIQRNEKLFF
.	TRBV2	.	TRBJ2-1	TGTGCCAGCAGTGAATCTAGCACCTACAATGAGCAGTTCTTC	CASSESSTYNEQFF
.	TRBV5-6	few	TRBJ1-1	TGTGCCAGCAGCTTTACAGAATGGAACACTGAAGCTTTCTTT	CASSFTEWNTEAFF
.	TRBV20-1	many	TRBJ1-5	TGCAGTGCTAGGCCGGGTCTGGGCAATCAGCCCCAGCATTTT	CSARPGLGNQPQHF
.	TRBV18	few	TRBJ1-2	TGTGCCAGCTCACCACGCGCAGACAACTATGGCTACACCTTC	CASSPRADNYGYTF
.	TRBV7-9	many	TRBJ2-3	TGTGCCAGCAGTTGGGGCACAGATACGCAGTATTTT	CASSWGTDTQYF
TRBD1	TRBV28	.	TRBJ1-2	TGTGCCAGCAGTCCCTCCCGAGGGACAGAAAGCTATGGCTACACCTTC	CASSPSRGTESYGYTF
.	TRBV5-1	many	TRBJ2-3	TGCGCCAGCAGGGTGACACACTTGACAGATACGCAGTATTTT	CASRVTHLTDTQYF
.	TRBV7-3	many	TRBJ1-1	TGTGCCAGCAGCTTACAGGCGAACACTGAAGCTTTCTTT	CASSLQANTEAFF
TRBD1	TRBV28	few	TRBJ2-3	TGTGCCAGCAACTCGGACAGGGGCGCTAGCACAGATACGCAGTATTTT	CASNSDRGASTDTQYF
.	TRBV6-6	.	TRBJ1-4	TGTGCCAGCAGTTACCCAGGGTTGTCCGAAAAACTGTTTTTT	CASSYPGLSEKLFF
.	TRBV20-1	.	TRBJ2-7	TGCAGTGCTAAAAACAGCCCCTACGAGCAGTACTTC	CSAKNSPYEQYF
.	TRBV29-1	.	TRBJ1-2	TGCAGCGTTGAATCTGCCAGTTACAATGGCTACACCTTC	CSVESASYNGYTF
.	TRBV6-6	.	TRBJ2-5	TGTGCCAGCAGTGCCCAGAGTACCCAGTACTTC	CASSAQSTQYF
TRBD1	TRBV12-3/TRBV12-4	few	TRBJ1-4	TGTGCCAGCAGAGACACAGGGGATGAAAAACTGTTTTTT	CASRDTGDEKLFF
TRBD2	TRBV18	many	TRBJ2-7	TGTGCCAGCTCACCACCGGGCGGGGGGTCCTCCTACGAGCAGTACTTC	CASSPPGGGSSYEQYF
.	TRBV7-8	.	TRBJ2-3	TGTGCCAGCAGGGGGGTTCTCACAGATACGCAGTATTTT	CASRGVLTDTQYF
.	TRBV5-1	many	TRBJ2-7	TGCGCCAGCAGCCCCACCGAGGGGTCGGGGCAGTACTTC	CASSPTEGSGQYF
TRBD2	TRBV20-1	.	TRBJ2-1	TGCAGTGCTGTCTCCGGGACTAGCGTTTACAATGAGCAGTTCTTC	CSAVSGTSVYNEQFF
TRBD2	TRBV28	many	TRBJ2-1	TGTGCCAGCACCACCCTAGGGACTAGCGGGTACAATGAGCAGTTCTTC	CASTTLGTSGYNEQFF
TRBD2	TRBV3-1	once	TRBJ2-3	TGTGCCTGCAGCCAAGATGTTGTCGGGGGGGCCGGAGATACGCAGTATTTT	CACSQDVVGGAGDTQYF
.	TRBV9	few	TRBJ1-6	TGTGCCAGCAGTAGGACAGACAACAATTCACCCCTCCACTTT	CASSRTDNNSPLHF
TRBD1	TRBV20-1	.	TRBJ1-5	TGCAGTGCTAGACGGACAGGGGCCCAGCCCCAGCATTTT	CSARRTGAQPQHF
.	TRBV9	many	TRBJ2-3	TGTGCCAGCAGCGTAGGAGGCAGCTCGGCAGATACGCAGTATTTT	CASSVGGSSADTQYF
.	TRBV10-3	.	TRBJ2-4	TGTGCCATCAGTGAGGGGGCGGATGGCATTCAGTACTTC	CAISEGADGIQYF
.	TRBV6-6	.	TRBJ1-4	TGTGCCAGCAGATGGATGAATGAAAAACTGTTTTTT	CASRWMNEKLFF
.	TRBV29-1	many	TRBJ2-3	TGCAGCGTTGACAGGGCCTACACAGATACGCAGTATTTT	CSVDRAYTDTQYF
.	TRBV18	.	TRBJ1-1	TGTGCCAGCTCACCACAGGGGCGCTTTACTGAAGCTTTCTTT	CASSPQGRFTEAFF
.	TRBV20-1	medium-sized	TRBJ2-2	TGCAGTGCCACAGGGATTAGCACCGGGGAGCTGTTTTTT	CSATGISTGELFF
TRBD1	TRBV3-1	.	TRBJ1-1	TGTGCCAGCAGCCAAGAACAGGGGGGGGCTTTCTTT	CASSQEQGGAFF
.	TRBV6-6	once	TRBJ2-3	TGTGCCAGCCGCCCAGGAGGGGAAGGGGCAGATACGCAGTATTTT	CASRPGGEGADTQYF
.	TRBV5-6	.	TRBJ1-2	TGTGCCAGCAGCTTGCCAGGGGCCGGCGGCTATGGCTACACCTTC	CASSLPGAGGYGYTF
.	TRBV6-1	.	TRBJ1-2	TGTGCCAGCAGTGATTGGTCAGTGAGGAGCTATGGCTACACCTTC	CASSDWSVRSYGYTF
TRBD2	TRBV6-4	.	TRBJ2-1	TGTGCCAGCAGTAGGATAGCGGGGGCCGCAGGCCATGAGCAGTTCTTC	CASSRIAGAAGHEQFF
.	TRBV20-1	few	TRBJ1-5	TGCAGTGCTAGAGATCTGGCCGGGAATCAGCCCCAGCATTTT	CSARDLAGNQPQHF
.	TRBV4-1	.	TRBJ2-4	TGCGCCAGTTCGCTCGGGGGCCGCGTGGGGCCAGCCAAAAACATTCAGTACTTC	CASSLGGRVGPAKNIQYF
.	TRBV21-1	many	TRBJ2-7	TGTGCCAGCCCAAAAGGGGTAGGGACCTACGAGCAGTACTTC	CASPKGVGTYEQYF
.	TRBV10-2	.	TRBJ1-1	TGCGCCAGCAGTGAGGACGCGATTGAAGCTTTCTTT	CASSEDAIEAFF
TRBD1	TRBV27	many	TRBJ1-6	TGTGCCAGCAGTTTGCAGGGGGCGCTGAATTCACCCCTCCACTTT	CASSLQGALNSPLHF
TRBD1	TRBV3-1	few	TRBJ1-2	TGTGCCAGCAGCCAAGGATATAGGGGAGGGGGCGCTAACTATGGCTACACCTTC	CASSQGYRGGGANYGYTF
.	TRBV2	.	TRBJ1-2	TGTGCCAGCAGCCCGGTCTATGGCTACACCTTC	CASSPVYGYTF
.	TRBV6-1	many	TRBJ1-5	TGTGCCAGCAGTGAAGGGCCGCCCCAGCATTTT	CASSEGPPQHF
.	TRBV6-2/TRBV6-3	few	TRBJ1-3	TGTGCCAGCAGTTCCCGACAGGCCGGAGGAAACACCATATATTTT	CASSSRQAGGNTIYF
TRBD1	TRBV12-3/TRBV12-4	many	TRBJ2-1	TGTGCCAGCACCCGCCGACAGGGGGCCACTGAGCAGTTCTTC	CASTRRQGATEQFF